This section outlines one TCR beta chain sequence together with its context. Its recognized antigen is unknown. No quality values exist for individual bases; no much larger clone is one base distant. The immunoSEQ Assay, a bias-controlled multiplex PCR, was used to amplify TCRbeta CDR3 regions from genomic DNA. In the original analysis: The number of nucleated cells in each sample was estimated by amplification of reference gene primers within the assay. To quantify the absolute abundance of each unique TCRbeta CDR3 rearrangement, sequence reads were collapsed and filtered. For each sample, productive Simpson clonality was calculated by taking the square root of Simpson's diversity index across productive rearrangements. Drawn from immuneACCESS, this table holds only the in-frame rearrangements with V and J called that TCRdb kept. Clones are partly lost; checked studies trace under half to an unresolved V gene and leave the rest unexplained. The V and J calls and clone size were taken over from that table, and D and trimming were inferred from the DNA. The sample table contains under 200,000 clones; only one count was recorded for roughly 78% of them. The ten biggest clones cover around 20% of the sample.

This specimen comes from a study of blood T cell repertoires in COVID-19 (TCRdb year 2020). Notes on the research overall: For ImmuneRACE Cohort 3, a participant was defined as recovered based on two consecutive negative NP/OP PCR tests, clearance by a healthcare professional, or resolution of symptoms. Samples covering the acute and convalescent phases of COVID-19 were provided by collaborators in the United States, Italy and Spain. The material from the prospective study consisted of cDNA or gDNA derived from T cells, B-cell-depleted T cells, or PBMCs. Deeply sampled blood TCRbeta repertoires from subjects exposed to, actively infected with, or recovered from COVID-19 were included in the dataset. A freely available public database, intended as a resource for researchers studying the immune response to SARS-CoV-2, is where the repertoires were released. The samples were drawn from two sources: the first 160 participants of the ongoing ImmuneRACE study, and 1,254 subjects contributed by 6 global collaborators. A de-identified subject ID, COVID-19 status, age in years and sex were almost always included in the sample metadata. Where available, HLA class I and class II types were taken from metadata supplied by the sample provider and were not determined by assay-based typing.

Study-level results and caveats: The amount of clinical and demographic metadata varied by source and participant and was provided uncurated.

Participants in the prospective study were aged roughly 18 to 90 years, lived in 20 to 25 United States geographic areas, and enrolled through a virtual design. In the prospective study, participants were assigned to cohorts based on the clinical history participants reported in a screening survey and a study questionnaire. Mobile phlebotomists in the prospective study collected whole blood, serum and a nasopharyngeal or oropharyngeal swab from every participant. Additional blood draws and questionnaires over an approximately 2-month period could optionally be provided by prospective study participants. Prospective study blood samples were shipped either frozen or at room temperature before DNA extraction. The sequencing input was PBMCs or T cells enriched from blood (not recorded which). The TCR originated in a woman in her 70s in a cohort exposed to, infected with or recovered from COVID-19 (not recorded which).

The nucleotides are TGTGCCAGCAGTTTATCGGTCAGGGGTGGCTATGGCTACACCTTC. Its translation reads: CASSLSVRGGYGYTF. The chain was built from TRBV28 and TRBJ1-2; TRBD1 is perhaps the D gene, given 6 matching bases. Looking up the germline V gene yields CDR1 MDHEN and CDR2 SYDVKM. CDR3 length: 15 amino acids, cysteine to phenylalanine. The DNA shown is the 45-base CDR3, in frame from base 1. V was cut back by 1 base and J by 4 bases, leaving a gap of 13 bases between them.